This T cell receptor beta chain was recorded in a study of blood T cell repertoires in COVID-19. Study overall: Whether acute or convalescent, the COVID-19 samples came from the United States, Italy and Spain. T cells, B-cell-depleted T cells, or PBMCs supplied cDNA or gDNA.

The Seattle patients joined while their infection was active and were tracked longitudinally afterward. Study processing details: From reference gene primer amplification, estimates of nucleated cell counts were derived. Libraries were prepared by immunoSEQ multiplex PCR; TCRdb keeps only in-frame clonotypes and omits some of them. V and J calls and clone size are copied from that table; D and trimming were computed from the DNA. The sample contains 360,000 or so clones, approximately 89% of which appear only once. The receptor comes from a woman aged 55-70 years with COVID-19, enrolled during active disease. The sequencing input was peripheral blood.

In DNA, the CDR3 is TGTGCCAGCAGCCGAGCCCCCGGGTCTGAGACCGGATTATATGGCTACACCTTC. As protein: CASSRAPGSETGLYGYTF. V is TRBV7-8 and J is TRBJ1-2, with D hard to call. The germline V gene has CDR1 SGHVS and CDR2 FQNEAQ. This CDR3 is built from 18 residues. V was shortened by 5 bases and J by 5 bases, with 27 bases between the two germline ends. The whole variable domain, remainder taken from reference TRBV7-8 and TRBJ1-2, is GAGVSQSPRYKVAKRGQDVALRCDPISGHVSLFWYQQALGQGPEFLTYFQNEAQLDKSGLPSDRFFAERPEGSVSTLKIQRTQQEDSAVYLCASSRAPGSETGLYGYTFGSGTRLTVV.